This T cell receptor beta chain comes out of a study of blood T cell repertoires in COVID-19. Original handling: Amplification of reference gene primers provided the estimated nucleated cell counts. Sequencing was performed with immunoSEQ multiplex PCR; in TCRdb, only in-frame clones are kept and a portion is missing. The V and J calls and the clone size are those of that table, but D and trimming were determined from the DNA. The profile shows approximately 140,000 clones, approximately 90% of them singletons. Sequencing was done on a sample of peripheral blood. The clonotype originates from a man between 65 and 79 years old with active COVID-19.

The CDR3 spells CASSLATAGQPQHF. CDR3 coding DNA: TGTGCCAGCAGCTTAGCGACAGCCGGTCAGCCCCAGCATTTT. The chain links TRBV7-2 to TRBJ1-5, with D perhaps matching TRBD1 (5 bases). The CDR3 has 14 amino acids. The V gene lost 0 bases and the J gene lost 6 bases, with 9 bases spanning the gap. Germline values: CDR1 SGHTA, CDR2 FQGNSA.